This T cell receptor (beta chain) was sequenced for a study of CD8 T cells in ankylosing spondylitis. TCRdb fed the 5' RACE reads into MiXCR, producing one record per CDR3 protein. This table has about 220,000 distinct CDR3 sequences, roughly 25% appearing once. The CDR3 length is 12 residues. V was clipped by 5 bases and J by 5 bases, with 9 bases between them. Germline CDR1 and CDR2: MNHEY and SVGAGI. The receptor's source is a male donor with ankylosing spondylitis or in good health (not recorded which). The specimen sequenced was blood, either unsorted or a sorted T cell fraction (not recorded which). The J gene is TRBJ1-2, the V gene TRBV6-5; D ambiguous. Here the CDR3 DNA reads TGTGCCAGCAGTAAGGGCCAGTATGGCTACACCTTC. Translating gives CASSKGQYGYTF.